The 11 T cell receptor beta chains reported below all come from one sample, sequenced in a study of shared clonotypes between healthy human individuals. Sequencing used immunoSEQ multiplex PCR; TCRdb keeps in-frame clones, though not all of them. Of fewer than 1 million clones listed, roughly 96% were seen once; the top ten hold 0.2% to 0.25%. Positive CCR7 selection of CD45RO-negative cells yielded the naive CD8 cells, and terminally differentiated effector memory CD45RA+ cells were excluded. Sequencing was performed on naive CD8+ T cells sorted from blood. The receptors shown here come from a man in his thirties or forties in good health.

The V and J genes are TRBV13 and TRBJ2-1, with 12 bases that match TRBD2. This CDR3 has 16 residues. With 4 bases clipped from V and 7 bases from J, the junction kept 8 bases outside the gene matches. The germline V gene has CDR1 PRHDT and CDR2 FYEKMQ (reference sequence). The CDR3 spells CASSYLAGGVGNEQFF. For the CDR3, the DNA is TGTGCCAGCAGCTATCTAGCGGGAGGGGTTGGGAATGAGCAGTTCTTC.

The chain carries TRBV7-6 and TRBJ2-1; 11 bases align to TRBD2. J lost 7 bases, V lost 7 bases, and 6 bases had no gene match. CDR1 SGHVS and CDR2 FNYEAQ come from the germline V gene. CDR3 length: 14 amino acids. The chain's CDR3 is CASTLAGGSNEQFF. The CDR3 coding sequence is TGTGCCAGCACCCTAGCGGGAGGCTCGAATGAGCAGTTCTTC.

J is TRBJ2-7 and V is TRBV4-3; TRBD1 is a possible D gene (6 bases). The germline V gene encodes CDR1 LGHNA and CDR2 YSLEER. V lost 2 bases to trimming and J lost 5 bases, with 10 bases between them. The CDR3 consists of 13 residues. CDR3 residues: CASSQSGAHEQYF. The CDR3, as DNA: TGCGCCAGCAGCCAATCAGGGGCCCACGAGCAGTACTTC.

This sequence joins TRBV7-8 and TRBJ2-7; 8 nucleotides align to TRBD1. This CDR3 is built from 16 residues. Germline CDR1 and CDR2: SGHVS and FQNEAQ. V shed 5 bases and J 4 bases; nucleotides not matched to a gene: 13. CDR3 sequence: CASSPRRAGGTYEQYF. CDR3 nucleotide sequence: TGTGCCAGCAGCCCAAGACGGGCAGGGGGCACTTACGAGCAGTACTTC.

This chain links TRBV4-1 with TRBJ2-1; D uncertain. The V and J ends lost 0 bases and 2 bases respectively, with 5 bases between them. Germline V CDR1 and CDR2: MGHRA, YSYEKL. This CDR3 has 14 residues. The CDR3 coding sequence is TGCGCCAGCAGCCAAGAAACGGCCTACAATGAGCAGTTCTTC. Translating gives CASSQETAYNEQFF.

J is TRBJ2-7 and V is TRBV19, with D possibly matching TRBD1 (5 bases). Germline V lookup: CDR1 LNHDA, CDR2 SQIVND (reference sequence). The V end was cut by 3 bases, the J end by 3 bases, with 15 bases between. The CDR3 loop spans 15 amino acids. CDR3 loop: CASSIPRAGIYEQYF. The CDR3 DNA follows: TGTGCCAGTAGTATTCCCCGGGCAGGGATCTACGAGCAGTACTTC.

This clone has just one count. The rearrangement uses TRBV30 and TRBJ2-7; possible D gene TRBD1, 6 bases. The CDR3 extends over 15 amino acids. Trimming left V 4 bases short and J 3 bases short, with 19 bases between. CDR1 and CDR2 (germline): GTSNPN, SVGIG (reference sequence). CDR3 region: CAWTESRGRDYEQYF. In DNA, the CDR3 is TGTGCCTGGACAGAGAGCAGGGGCAGGGACTACGAGCAGTACTTC.

This rearrangement joins TRBV5-4 to TRBJ2-7; 11 bases match TRBD2. J was trimmed by 0 bases and V by 2 bases; bases with no gene match: 1. CDR3 length equals 15 residues. Germline V gene sequence: CDR1 SGHNT, CDR2 YYREEE (reference sequence). The CDR3 DNA reads as TGTGCCAGCAGCTTTAGCGGGAGGGGCTCCTACGAGCAGTACTTC. It yields the protein CASSFSGRGSYEQYF.

The V and J genes are TRBV29-1 and TRBJ2-3; 7 bases agree with TRBD2. This CDR3 has 13 amino acids. V trimming: 4 bases; J trimming: 2 bases; junction bases outside the gene matches: 3. Looked up from germline, CDR1 is SQVTM and CDR2 is ANQGSEA. The CDR3 DNA sequence: TGCAGCGTTGTGGGGGGGACCACAGATACGCAGTATTTT. As protein: CSVVGGTTDTQYF.

This chain joins TRBV18 and TRBJ2-7; 10 bases are a match to TRBD2. CDR1 is KGHSH and CDR2 is LQKENI in the germline V gene. The CDR3 runs to 17 residues. Trimming cost V 6 bases and J 3 bases; bases outside gene matches: 14. Written as DNA, the CDR3 is TGTGCCAGCTCGCCTACCAAGACTAGCGGGCGAGACTACGAGCAGTACTTC. Translated: CASSPTKTSGRDYEQYF.

The V and J genes are TRBV5-1 and TRBJ2-2; D uncertain. The V gene's germline CDR1 is SGHRS and CDR2 YFSETQ. The CDR3 is 13 amino acids. Trimming stripped 7 bases from V and 4 bases from J, with 11 bases between. The CDR3 sequence: CASRPWTTGELFF. The CDR3 nucleotides read TGCGCCAGCCGCCCCTGGACCACCGGGGAGCTGTTTTTT.